One and the same sample provided the 4 T cell receptor beta chains below, sequenced in a study of cytomegalovirus exposure and HLA in healthy donors (dated by TCRdb to between 2016 and 2019). Library generation was performed with the immunoSEQ multiplex PCR assay. The source is immuneACCESS, and TCRdb retained only in-frame sequences with V and J called. Part of the clones is not carried over; for the studies checked, unresolved V genes explain less than half of this, and the remainder is unexplained. The sample includes approximately 260,000 clones, with around 86% observed a single time. Around 1.2% of the sample comes from the top ten. The specimen sequenced was PBMCs. Receptor source: a woman aged 30 to 39 in good health and CMV-seropositive.

The chain combines TRBV5-6 with TRBJ2-5; 9 bases are a match to TRBD1. The V gene end was trimmed by 3 bases and the J gene end by 4 bases; junction bases not matched to a gene: 4. Germline lookup yields CDR1 SGHDT and CDR2 YYEEEE. This CDR3 spans 14 amino acids. CDR3 region: CASSYGTGRETQYF. The CDR3 bases are TGTGCCAGCAGCTACGGGACAGGGAGAGAGACCCAGTACTTC. Looking up the rest from reference TRBV5-6 and TRBJ2-5 gives the full variable domain: DAGVTQSPTHLIKTRGQQVTLRCSPKSGHDTVSWYQQALGQGPQFIFQYYEEEERQRGNFPDRFSGHQFPNYSSELNVNALLLGDSALYLCASSYGTGRETQYFGPGTRLLVL.

The chain recombines TRBV11-2 with TRBJ2-3, with 7 bases lining up with TRBD2. Per the germline V gene, CDR1 is SGHAT and CDR2 is FQNNGV. CDR3 size: 17 residues. Trimming took 1 base from V and 5 from J; bases not matched to a gene: 12. CDR3 sequence: CASSLGGGGPWVDTQYF. Written as DNA, the CDR3 is TGTGCCAGCAGCTTAGGGGGCGGGGGACCCTGGGTAGATACGCAGTATTTT.

This clone has just a few counts. The rearrangement joins TRBV5-1 to TRBJ1-1, with a possible D match to TRBD1 (6 bases). This CDR3 has 13 residues. The V and J ends lost 5 bases and 3 bases respectively, with 11 bases between them. CDR1 SGHRS and CDR2 YFSETQ come from the germline V gene. This CDR3 is CASSAKGDTEAFF. Written as DNA, the CDR3 is TGCGCCAGCAGTGCTAAGGGGGACACTGAAGCTTTCTTT.

The genes are TRBV28 and TRBJ1-1; D remains ambiguous. Trimming left V 6 bases short and J 3 bases short, with 14 bases between. The CDR3 runs 14 residues. Germline V CDR1 and CDR2: MDHEN, SYDVKM. The CDR3 DNA sequence: TGTGCCAGCAGCCCCCTCCAGACTCACACTGAAGCTTTCTTT. This gives the protein CASSPLQTHTEAFF.